There are many counts of the clone carrying this TCR beta chain. Its antigen is unidentified. Patients who underwent sequencing had shown CD8+CD57+ cell expansion by flow cytometry. Every one of the patients had aplastic anemia (severe, acquired). The TCR beta profiling, which covered VDJ combination and CDR3 sequence, was carried out using genomic DNA as the template. MiXCR was run by TCRdb on the reads, yielding one entry per CDR3 protein. Among around 430,000 distinct CDR3 sequences, about a third were seen once, and the ten largest hold less than 0.85%. The V end was cut by 3 bases, the J end by 4 bases, with 10 bases between. Germline CDR1 and CDR2: GTSNPN and SVGIG (reference sequence). The CDR3 spans 13 residues. These data originate in a study of CD8+CD57+ T cells in acquired aplastic anemia. Whole-study results and caveats: In common between the patients and the controls were around 29 CD8+ CDR3 sequences.

The sample taken for sequencing was sorted CD4+, CD8+, or CD8+CD57+ T cells (not recorded which) from PBMCs. This sequence joins TRBV30 and TRBJ1-3, with no clear D. This TCR was recovered from a human donor with aplastic anemia. Written as DNA, the CDR3 is TGTGCCTGGAGCCTCTCAGAGGGAAACACCATATATTTT. Its protein product is CAWSLSEGNTIYF. Drawing the rest from reference TRBV30 and TRBJ1-3, the complete variable domain is SQTIHQWPATLVQPVGSPLSLECTVEGTSNPNLYWYRQAAGRGLQLLFYSVGIGQISSEVPQNLSASRPQDRQFILSSKKLLLSDSGFYLCAWSLSEGNTIYFGEGSWLTVV.